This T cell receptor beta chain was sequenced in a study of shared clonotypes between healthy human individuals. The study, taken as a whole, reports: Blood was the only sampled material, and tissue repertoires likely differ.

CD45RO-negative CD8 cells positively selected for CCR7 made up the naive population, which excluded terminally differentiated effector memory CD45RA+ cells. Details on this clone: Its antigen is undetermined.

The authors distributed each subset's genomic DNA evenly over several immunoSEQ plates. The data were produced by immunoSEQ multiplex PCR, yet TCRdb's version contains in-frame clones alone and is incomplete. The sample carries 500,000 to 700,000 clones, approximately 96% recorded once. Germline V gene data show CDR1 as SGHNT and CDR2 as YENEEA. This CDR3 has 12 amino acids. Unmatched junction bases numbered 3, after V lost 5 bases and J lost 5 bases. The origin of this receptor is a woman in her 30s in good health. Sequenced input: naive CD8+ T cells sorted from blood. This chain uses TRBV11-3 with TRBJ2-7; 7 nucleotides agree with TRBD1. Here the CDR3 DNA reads TGTGCCAGCAGCGAACAGGGGAACGAGCAGTACTTC. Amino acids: CASSEQGNEQYF.